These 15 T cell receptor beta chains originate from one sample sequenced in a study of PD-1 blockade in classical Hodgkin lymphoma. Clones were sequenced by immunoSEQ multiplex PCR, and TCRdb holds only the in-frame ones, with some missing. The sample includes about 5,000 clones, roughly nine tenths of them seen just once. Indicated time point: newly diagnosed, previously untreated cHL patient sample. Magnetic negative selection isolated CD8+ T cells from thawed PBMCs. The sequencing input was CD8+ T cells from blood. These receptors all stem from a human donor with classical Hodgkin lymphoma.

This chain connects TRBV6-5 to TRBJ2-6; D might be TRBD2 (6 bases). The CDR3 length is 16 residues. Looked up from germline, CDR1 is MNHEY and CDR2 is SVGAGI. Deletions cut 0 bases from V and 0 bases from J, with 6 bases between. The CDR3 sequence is CASSYSGGSGANVLTF. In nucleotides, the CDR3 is TGTGCCAGCAGTTACTCGGGGGGCTCTGGGGCCAACGTCCTGACTTTC.

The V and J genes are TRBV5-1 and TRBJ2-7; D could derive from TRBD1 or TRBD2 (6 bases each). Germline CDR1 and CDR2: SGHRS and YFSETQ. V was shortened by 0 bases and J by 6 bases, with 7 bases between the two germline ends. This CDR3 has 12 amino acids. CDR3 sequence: CASSLGGAEQYF. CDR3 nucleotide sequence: TGCGCCAGCAGCTTGGGGGGGGCCGAGCAGTACTTC.

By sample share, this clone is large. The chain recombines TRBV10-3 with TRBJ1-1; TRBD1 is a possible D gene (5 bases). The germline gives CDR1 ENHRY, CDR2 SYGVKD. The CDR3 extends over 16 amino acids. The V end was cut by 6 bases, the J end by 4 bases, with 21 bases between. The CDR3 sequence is CAIRGLDEGVPTEAFF. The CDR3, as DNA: TGTGCCATCAGGGGCCTAGATGAAGGGGTTCCCACTGAAGCTTTCTTT.

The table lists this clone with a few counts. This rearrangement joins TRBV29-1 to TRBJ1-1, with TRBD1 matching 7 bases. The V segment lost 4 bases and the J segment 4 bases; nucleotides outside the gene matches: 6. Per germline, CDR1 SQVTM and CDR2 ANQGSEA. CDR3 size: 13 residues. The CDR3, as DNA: TGCAGCGTTGTATTGTCAGGGGGCACTGAAGCTTTCTTT. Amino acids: CSVVLSGGTEAFF.

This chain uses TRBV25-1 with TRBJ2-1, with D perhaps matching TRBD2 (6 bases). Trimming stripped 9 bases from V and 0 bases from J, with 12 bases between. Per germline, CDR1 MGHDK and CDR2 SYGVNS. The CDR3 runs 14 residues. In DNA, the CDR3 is TGTGCCAGTGCGGCGGGAAACTCCTACAATGAGCAGTTCTTC. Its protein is CASAAGNSYNEQFF.

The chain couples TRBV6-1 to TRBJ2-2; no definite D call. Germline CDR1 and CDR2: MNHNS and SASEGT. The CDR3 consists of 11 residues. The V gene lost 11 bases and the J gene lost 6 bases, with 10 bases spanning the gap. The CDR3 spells CACLWAGELFF. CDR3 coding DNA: TGTGCCTGTTTGTGGGCCGGGGAGCTGTTTTTT.

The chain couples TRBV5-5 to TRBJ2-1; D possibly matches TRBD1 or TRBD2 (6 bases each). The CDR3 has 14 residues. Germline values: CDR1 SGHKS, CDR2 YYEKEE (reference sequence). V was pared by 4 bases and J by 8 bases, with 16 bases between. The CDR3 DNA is TGTGCCAGCAGCGCCCCGGGGGCGGGCGATGAGCAGTTCTTC. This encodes CASSAPGAGDEQFF.

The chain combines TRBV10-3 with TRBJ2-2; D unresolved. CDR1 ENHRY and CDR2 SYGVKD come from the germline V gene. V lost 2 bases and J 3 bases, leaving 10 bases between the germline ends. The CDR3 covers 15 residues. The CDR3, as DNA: TGTGCCATCAGTGAGGGTCAAGTGGACACCGGGGAGCTGTTTTTT. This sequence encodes CAISEGQVDTGELFF.

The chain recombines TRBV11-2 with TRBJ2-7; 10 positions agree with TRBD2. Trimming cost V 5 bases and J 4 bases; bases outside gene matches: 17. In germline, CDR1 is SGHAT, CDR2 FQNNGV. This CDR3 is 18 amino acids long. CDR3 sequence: CASSPIWRASGSKYEQYF. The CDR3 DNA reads TGTGCCAGCAGCCCGATTTGGAGGGCTAGCGGGAGTAAGTACGAGCAGTACTTC.

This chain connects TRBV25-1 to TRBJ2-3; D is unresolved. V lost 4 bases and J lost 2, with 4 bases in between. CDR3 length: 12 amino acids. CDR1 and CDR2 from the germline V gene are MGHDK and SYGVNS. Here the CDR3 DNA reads TGTGCCAGCAGTGGGTACACAGATACGCAGTATTTT. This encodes CASSGYTDTQYF.

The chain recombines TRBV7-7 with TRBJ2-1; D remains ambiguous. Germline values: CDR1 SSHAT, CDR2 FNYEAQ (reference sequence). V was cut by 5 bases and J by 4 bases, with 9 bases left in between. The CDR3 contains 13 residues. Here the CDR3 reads CASSPGPYNEQFF. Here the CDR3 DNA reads TGTGCCAGCAGCCCCGGCCCATACAATGAGCAGTTCTTC.

CDR3 bases: TGTGCTAGTGGTTTGATCCGAGTTAGGCCAGGGCGAGGGGAAGGCGAGCAGTACTTC. Translation gives CASGLIRVRPGRGEGEQYF. V is TRBV12-5 and J is TRBJ2-7; D is possibly TRBD1 or TRBD2 (5 bases each). The CDR3 contains 19 residues. Germline V gene data show CDR1 as LGHNT and CDR2 as FRNRAP. V was shortened by 2 bases and J by 6 bases, with 29 bases between the two germline ends.

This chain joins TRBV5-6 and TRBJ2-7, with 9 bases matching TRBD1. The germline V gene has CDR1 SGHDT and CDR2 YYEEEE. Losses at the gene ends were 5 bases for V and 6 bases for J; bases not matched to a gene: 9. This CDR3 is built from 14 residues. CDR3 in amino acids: CASSLGQGPREQYF. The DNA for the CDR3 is TGTGCCAGCAGTCTAGGACAGGGGCCTCGCGAGCAGTACTTC. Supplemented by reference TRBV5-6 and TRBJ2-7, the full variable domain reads DAGVTQSPTHLIKTRGQQVTLRCSPKSGHDTVSWYQQALGQGPQFIFQYYEEEERQRGNFPDRFSGHQFPNYSSELNVNALLLGDSALYLCASSLGQGPREQYFGPGTRLTVT.

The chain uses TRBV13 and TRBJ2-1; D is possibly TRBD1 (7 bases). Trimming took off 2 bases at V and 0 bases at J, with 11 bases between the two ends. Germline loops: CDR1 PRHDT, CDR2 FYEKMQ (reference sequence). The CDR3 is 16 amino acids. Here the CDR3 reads CASSLMRDSSYNEQFF. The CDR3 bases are TGTGCCAGCAGCTTAATGCGGGACAGCTCCTACAATGAGCAGTTCTTC.

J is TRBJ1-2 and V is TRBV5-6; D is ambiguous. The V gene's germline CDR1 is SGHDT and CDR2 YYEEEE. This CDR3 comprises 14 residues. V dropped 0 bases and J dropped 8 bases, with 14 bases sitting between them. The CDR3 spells CASSLERGTGGYTF. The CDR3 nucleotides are TGTGCCAGCAGCTTGGAACGGGGTACGGGCGGCTACACCTTC.